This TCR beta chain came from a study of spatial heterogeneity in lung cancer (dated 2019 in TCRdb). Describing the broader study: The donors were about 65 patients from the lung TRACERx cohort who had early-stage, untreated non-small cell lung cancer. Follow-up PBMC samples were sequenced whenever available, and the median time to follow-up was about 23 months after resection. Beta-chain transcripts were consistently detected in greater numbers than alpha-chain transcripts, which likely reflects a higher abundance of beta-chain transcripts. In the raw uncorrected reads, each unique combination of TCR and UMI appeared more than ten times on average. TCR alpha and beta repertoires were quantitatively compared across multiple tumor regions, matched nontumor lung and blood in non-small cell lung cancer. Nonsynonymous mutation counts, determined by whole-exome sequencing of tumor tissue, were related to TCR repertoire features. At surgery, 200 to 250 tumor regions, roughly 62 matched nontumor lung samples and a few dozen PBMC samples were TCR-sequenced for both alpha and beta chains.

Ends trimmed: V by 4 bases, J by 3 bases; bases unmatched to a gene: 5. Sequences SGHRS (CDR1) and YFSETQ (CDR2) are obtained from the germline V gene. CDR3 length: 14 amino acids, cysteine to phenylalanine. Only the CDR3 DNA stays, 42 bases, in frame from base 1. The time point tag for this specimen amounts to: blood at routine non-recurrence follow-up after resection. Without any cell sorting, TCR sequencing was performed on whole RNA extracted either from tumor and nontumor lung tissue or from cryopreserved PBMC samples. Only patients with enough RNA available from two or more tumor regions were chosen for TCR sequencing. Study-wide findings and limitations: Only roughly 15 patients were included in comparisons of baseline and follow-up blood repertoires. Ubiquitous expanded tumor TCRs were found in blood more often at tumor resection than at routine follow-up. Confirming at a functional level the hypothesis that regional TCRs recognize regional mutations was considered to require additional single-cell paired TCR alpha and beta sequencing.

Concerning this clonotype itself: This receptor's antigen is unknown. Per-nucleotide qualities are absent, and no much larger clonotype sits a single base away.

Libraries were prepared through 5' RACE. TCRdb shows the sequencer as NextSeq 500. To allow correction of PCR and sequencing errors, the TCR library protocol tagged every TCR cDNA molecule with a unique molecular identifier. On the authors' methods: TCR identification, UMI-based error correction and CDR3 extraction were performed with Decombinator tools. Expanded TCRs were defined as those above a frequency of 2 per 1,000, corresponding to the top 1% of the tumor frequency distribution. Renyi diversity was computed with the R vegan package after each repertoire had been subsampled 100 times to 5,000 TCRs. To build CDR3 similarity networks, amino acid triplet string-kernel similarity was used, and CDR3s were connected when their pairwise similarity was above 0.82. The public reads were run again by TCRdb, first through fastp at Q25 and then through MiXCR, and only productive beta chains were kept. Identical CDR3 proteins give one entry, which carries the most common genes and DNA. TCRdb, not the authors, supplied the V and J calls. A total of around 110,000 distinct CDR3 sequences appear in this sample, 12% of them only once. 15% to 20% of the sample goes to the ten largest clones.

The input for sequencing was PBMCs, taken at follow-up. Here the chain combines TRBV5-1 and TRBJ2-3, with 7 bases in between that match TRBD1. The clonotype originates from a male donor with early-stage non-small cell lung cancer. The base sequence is TGCGCCAGCAGCATAGACAGGGCGACAGATACGCAGTATTTT. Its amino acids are CASSIDRATDTQYF.